This T cell receptor (beta chain) derives from a study of shared clonotypes between healthy human individuals. General study findings and limits: Though the depth was large, rarefaction showed that sorted-subset sequencing was incomplete.

This CDR3 is 16 amino acids long. V was cut by 1 base and J by 1 base, with 13 bases left in between. CDR1 and CDR2 from the germline V gene are MGHRA and YSYEKL. Template for every sorted-subset replicate PCR totaled approximately 0.2 ug DNA, tens of thousands of T cell genomes. Produced via immunoSEQ multiplex PCR; TCRdb's table is partial and in-frame only. The table has 1,100,000 or so clones, approximately 80% seen once; the top ten hold more than 0.45%. All donors qualified as healthy HIV-negative adults and had experienced no recent acute infections or vaccinations. Points on this clone: The antigen remains undetermined.

The chain recombines TRBV4-1 with TRBJ2-5; the D call may be TRBD1 or TRBD2 (5 bases each). The sequence was collected from a man younger than 30 in good health. Some clones in this sample may be carry-over from other donors' samples. The sequencing sample was made of memory CD4+ T cells from PBMCs. Subset given: CD45RA-negative fraction. CDR3 DNA sequence: TGCGCCAGCAGCCAAGGGGGGAGCAGGAGCCAAGAGACCCAGTACTTC. This encodes CASSQGGSRSQETQYF.